This record concerns one TCR beta chain sequence. Its matching antigen is unknown. People who had autoimmune disease history or systemic immunosuppression were excluded. The V and J ends lost 0 bases and 2 bases respectively, with 8 bases between them. Per the germline V gene, CDR1 is SGHRS and CDR2 is YFSETQ. The CDR3 length is 14 residues. The table came from immunoSEQ multiplex PCR; TCRdb's copy has only in-frame clones and leaves some out. The data contain roughly 120,000 clones, about 90% of them singletons. This sample was included in a study of OX40 agonist ivuxolimab in advanced cancers. Looking at the study overall: Prior therapy, whether anti-PD-1, anti-PD-L1 or anti-CTLA-4, was allowed, and roughly 41% had some. Two cutaneous melanoma patients and one hepatocellular carcinoma patient, three in all, had partial responses.

Study results and limitations: Low normalized T-cell clonal expansion was also seen in some nonresponders.

The sequence derives from an adult with an advanced solid tumor such as melanoma, head and neck, liver or kidney cancer. The sample consisted of CD4+ or CD8+ T cells sorted from blood, taken in a trial of the OX40 agonist ivuxolimab. The rearrangement joins TRBV5-1 to TRBJ2-5; D tentatively fits TRBD1 or TRBD2 (5 bases each). In nucleotides, the CDR3 is TGCGCCAGCAGCTTGGTGTGGGGGCAAGAGACCCAGTACTTC. Its translation is CASSLVWGQETQYF.